This record concerns one T cell receptor (beta chain) sequence. Its antigen is not identified. Both about-4-week and about-12-week second-dose recipients were combined. This sample is drawn from a study of T cell responses to AZD1222 COVID-19 vaccine. The study, taken as a whole, reports: Sampled repertoires all dated from after the peak T cell response. White British donors predominated, females outnumbered males, and clonal diversity was possibly underestimated. Rises in breadth and depth of Spike-specific TCRs came after two AZD1222 doses.

The CDR3 extends over 14 amino acids. The germline gives CDR1 SGHRS, CDR2 YFSETQ. The V end lost 3 bases, the J end lost 3 bases, and 10 bases lay between the germline ends. Using immunoSEQ multiplex PCR, the repertoire was profiled, and TCRdb retains in-frame clones only, with some absent. The sample yields 200,000 or so clones, under 95% seen once. J is TRBJ2-1 and V is TRBV5-1; D gene ambiguous. The receptor was isolated from an adult who received the AZD1222 COVID-19 vaccine. The source material was peripheral blood, sampled 28 days after the second AZD1222 dose. The CDR3 DNA sequence: TGCGCCAGCAGCTCGGACGTGATCTACAATGAGCAGTTCTTC. As protein: CASSSDVIYNEQFF.